These T cell receptor beta chains were read from a single sample in a study of OX40 agonist ivuxolimab in advanced cancers. The protocol was immunoSEQ multiplex PCR, while the TCRdb copy is restricted to in-frame clones and leaves out a portion. Counted here are roughly 80,000 clones, 90% to 95% occurring once; the ten biggest clones make up approximately 0.69%. The specimen was CD4+ or CD8+ T cells sorted from blood, collected in a trial of the OX40 agonist ivuxolimab. These receptor sequences come from an adult with an advanced solid tumor such as melanoma, head and neck, liver or kidney cancer. Both conserved end residues are part of each CDR3. D genes are given only for firm matches. For some rows the clone size is stated as once, few or many, or as a class when expanded; others skip it.

v_gene: TRBV14
abundance: .
j_gene: TRBJ2-3
d_gene: .
CDR3aa: CASSQVILRDTDTQYF
CDR3nt: TGTGCCAGCAGCCAAGTAATATTGCGGGACACAGATACGCAGTATTTT

v_gene: TRBV19
abundance: few
j_gene: TRBJ1-2
d_gene: .
CDR3aa: CASSIKGADGYTF
CDR3nt: TGTGCCAGTAGTATAAAAGGGGCAGATGGCTACACCTTC

v_gene: TRBV27
abundance: .
j_gene: TRBJ1-1
d_gene: .
CDR3aa: CASRARANTEAFF
CDR3nt: TGTGCCAGCAGAGCCCGGGCAAACACTGAAGCTTTCTTT

v_gene: TRBV5-4
abundance: .
j_gene: TRBJ2-1
d_gene: .
CDR3aa: CASSAMTGRNYNEQFF
CDR3nt: TGTGCCAGCAGCGCTATGACAGGGAGGAACTACAATGAGCAGTTCTTC

v_gene: TRBV13
abundance: .
j_gene: TRBJ2-1
d_gene: .
CDR3aa: CASSFRPTSYNEQFF
CDR3nt: TGTGCCAGCAGCTTTCGACCGACCTCCTACAATGAGCAGTTCTTC

v_gene: TRBV5-5
abundance: .
j_gene: TRBJ1-2
d_gene: .
CDR3aa: CASSPFSGAGYGYTF
CDR3nt: TGTGCCAGCAGCCCCTTTTCAGGGGCCGGCTATGGCTACACCTTC

v_gene: TRBV6-5
abundance: .
j_gene: TRBJ2-7
d_gene: .
CDR3aa: CASSYRTADEQYF
CDR3nt: TGTGCCAGCAGTTACAGGACAGCAGACGAGCAGTACTTC

v_gene: TRBV7-2
abundance: .
j_gene: TRBJ1-2
d_gene: TRBD1
CDR3aa: CASDNRGANYGYTF
CDR3nt: TGTGCCAGCGACAACAGGGGCGCGAACTATGGCTACACCTTC

v_gene: TRBV5-8
abundance: .
j_gene: TRBJ1-1
d_gene: .
CDR3aa: CASSGGWGSTEAFF
CDR3nt: TGTGCCAGCAGTGGAGGTTGGGGGAGCACTGAAGCTTTCTTT

v_gene: TRBV19
abundance: .
j_gene: TRBJ2-1
d_gene: .
CDR3aa: CASSMERASSYNEQFF
CDR3nt: TGTGCCAGTAGTATGGAGCGGGCTAGCTCCTACAATGAGCAGTTCTTC

v_gene: TRBV5-1
abundance: .
j_gene: TRBJ1-1
d_gene: .
CDR3aa: CASRRDPGTEAFF
CDR3nt: TGCGCCAGCAGACGGGACCCGGGGACTGAAGCTTTCTTT

v_gene: TRBV11-1
abundance: .
j_gene: TRBJ2-5
d_gene: TRBD1
CDR3aa: CASSSDRGRDGYQETQYF
CDR3nt: TGTGCCAGCAGCTCCGACAGGGGGAGGGACGGTTACCAAGAGACCCAGTACTTC

v_gene: TRBV5-5
abundance: .
j_gene: TRBJ2-3
d_gene: TRBD2
CDR3aa: CASSLVLAGGSDTQYF
CDR3nt: TGTGCCAGCAGCTTGGTCTTAGCGGGAGGGTCGGATACGCAGTATTTT

v_gene: TRBV5-1
abundance: once
j_gene: TRBJ2-3
d_gene: .
CDR3aa: CASSTGTTDTQYF
CDR3nt: TGCGCCAGCAGCACAGGGACCACAGATACGCAGTATTTT

v_gene: TRBV7-2
abundance: few
j_gene: TRBJ1-5
d_gene: .
CDR3aa: CASRGRGPNQPQHF
CDR3nt: TGTGCCAGCAGGGGTCGGGGTCCCAATCAGCCCCAGCATTTT

v_gene: TRBV4-1
abundance: .
j_gene: TRBJ2-1
d_gene: .
CDR3aa: CASSQPTGRNEQFF
CDR3nt: TGCGCCAGCAGCCAACCCACAGGGAGGAATGAGCAGTTCTTC

v_gene: TRBV9
abundance: .
j_gene: TRBJ2-5
d_gene: .
CDR3aa: CASSVVGEGAQYF
CDR3nt: TGTGCCAGCAGCGTAGTAGGAGAGGGAGCCCAGTACTTC

v_gene: TRBV6-1
abundance: .
j_gene: TRBJ2-5
d_gene: .
CDR3aa: CASSEGLTRETQYF
CDR3nt: TGTGCCAGCAGTGAAGGGCTGACTAGGGAGACCCAGTACTTC

v_gene: TRBV7-9
abundance: .
j_gene: TRBJ2-1
d_gene: TRBD1
CDR3aa: CASSKDPGQGADEQFF
CDR3nt: TGTGCCAGCAGCAAAGACCCGGGACAGGGGGCCGATGAGCAGTTCTTC

v_gene: TRBV27
abundance: .
j_gene: TRBJ1-2
d_gene: .
CDR3aa: CASSFLTDRYYGYTF
CDR3nt: TGTGCCAGCAGTTTCCTGACGGACAGATATTATGGCTACACCTTC

v_gene: TRBV19
abundance: .
j_gene: TRBJ2-1
d_gene: TRBD2
CDR3aa: CASSTLAGGNYNEQFF
CDR3nt: TGTGCCAGTAGTACTCTAGCGGGAGGGAATTACAATGAGCAGTTCTTC

v_gene: TRBV4-3
abundance: .
j_gene: TRBJ2-5
d_gene: TRBD2
CDR3aa: CASSPGLAGDETQYF
CDR3nt: TGCGCTAGTAGCCCGGGACTAGCGGGAGATGAGACCCAGTACTTC

v_gene: TRBV2
abundance: .
j_gene: TRBJ1-1
d_gene: .
CDR3aa: CASSDPGVRRAFF
CDR3nt: TGTGCCAGCAGCGACCCGGGGGTTAGACGAGCTTTCTTT